Below are 13 T cell receptor beta chains sequenced from a single sample in a study of early T cells in non-severe SARS-CoV-2 infection. In TCRdb, the 5' RACE reads were re-called with MiXCR into one record per CDR3 protein. This table holds about 47,000 distinct CDR3 sequences, around a tenth found once. The source was whole blood, collected at baseline. Receptors were obtained from an adult who was a healthcare worker with PCR-confirmed SARS-CoV-2 infection or an uninfected control (not recorded which).

This clonotype appeared a few times. This rearrangement joins TRBV10-3 to TRBJ2-7; perhaps TRBD2 as D (5 bases). This CDR3 is built from 11 residues. Germline CDR1 ENHRY, CDR2 SYGVKD. V lost 11 bases and J 3 bases, leaving 11 bases between the germline ends. The CDR3, as DNA: TGTGCCGTAAAGACTAACTACGAGCAGTACTTC. It encodes CAVKTNYEQYF.

The DNA of the CDR3 is TGTGCCAGCTCACGACAGGTTGAGCAGTACTTC. Protein: CASSRQVEQYF. This chain uses TRBV18 with TRBJ2-7; D might be TRBD1 (6 bases). Germline-derived CDR1 and CDR2 are KGHSH and LQKENI. The germline V and J ends were trimmed by 4 bases and 7 bases, with 8 bases remaining between them. The CDR3 runs 11 residues.

The chain uses TRBV20-1 and TRBJ2-5; D might be TRBD1 (5 bases). V lost 5 bases and J 5 bases, leaving 12 bases between the germline ends. CDR1 is DFQATT, CDR2 SNEGSKA, per germline (reference sequence). This CDR3 has 12 amino acids. The CDR3 DNA is TGCAGTGCTCAGGCCCACAGGGAGACCCAGTACTTC. Its protein product is CSAQAHRETQYF.

By proportion, this clonotype is medium-sized. The chain carries TRBV27 and TRBJ1-2; D is undetermined. The CDR3 has 12 amino acids. Per the germline V gene, CDR1 is MNHEY and CDR2 is SMNVEV (reference sequence). The germline V and J ends were trimmed by 6 bases and 2 bases, with 7 bases remaining between them. The CDR3 coding sequence is TGTGCCAGCAGAACCGGCAACTATGGCTACACCTTC. The encoded protein is CASRTGNYGYTF.

This rearrangement joins TRBV5-5 to TRBJ2-3, with TRBD2 matching 10 bases. CDR3 length: 16 amino acids. J was trimmed by 1 base and V by 5 bases; bases with no gene match: 7. Germline lookup yields CDR1 SGHKS and CDR2 YYEKEE (reference sequence). CDR3: CASSYERGGGTDTQYF. Written as DNA, the CDR3 is TGTGCCAGCAGTTATGAGCGGGGGGGCGGCACAGATACGCAGTATTTT.

The genes are TRBV20-1 and TRBJ2-1; 7 bases are shared with TRBD1. Germline V gene lookup returns CDR1 DFQATT and CDR2 SNEGSKA (reference sequence). The CDR3 has 15 residues. The V and J ends lost 1 base and 4 bases, in that order; junction bases with no gene match: 7. The CDR3 nucleotides read TGCAGTGCTAGAGTCGGGCAGGGGGAATACAATGAGCAGTTCTTC. It specifies CSARVGQGEYNEQFF.

This clonotype was detected many times. The chain recombines TRBV2 with TRBJ2-3; D not resolved. The CDR3 extends over 12 amino acids. The V end lost 6 bases, the J end lost 4 bases, and 8 bases lay between the germline ends. The V gene's germline CDR1 is SNHLY and CDR2 FYNNEI. The CDR3 spells CASREIADTQYF. CDR3 sequence (DNA): TGTGCCAGCAGGGAGATAGCAGATACGCAGTATTTT.

This clonotype was observed a few times. This chain connects TRBV4-1 to TRBJ1-6; the match to TRBD1 covers 7 bases. This CDR3 has 16 residues. Trimming at V came to 2 bases and at J to 7 bases, leaving 8 bases not matched to a gene. The V gene's germline CDR1 is MGHRA and CDR2 YSYEKL. CDR3 sequence reads: CASSQPTTGTNSPLHF. CDR3 nucleotides: TGCGCCAGCAGCCAACCAACGACAGGGACCAATTCACCCCTCCACTTT.

V gene TRBV6-6 combines with J gene TRBJ1-1; TRBD1 matches at 9 bases. The ends lost 7 bases at V and 3 bases at J; junction bases unmatched: 6. CDR1 and CDR2 (germline): MNHNY, SVGAGI (reference sequence). The CDR3 consists of 14 residues. The CDR3 sequence is CASTQQGAYTEAFF. The CDR3 nucleotides read TGTGCCAGCACTCAACAGGGGGCCTACACTGAAGCTTTCTTT.

CDR3 residues: CASSHLAGQSYEQYF. As DNA, the CDR3 is TGTGCCAGCAGCCACCTAGCGGGACAATCCTACGAGCAGTACTTC. The V gene is TRBV4-2, the J gene TRBJ2-7; 9 bases match TRBD2. V lost 3 bases, J lost 1 base, and 4 bases stayed unmatched. From germline, CDR1 is LGHNA and CDR2 YNFKEQ. The length of the CDR3 is 15 residues.

This rearrangement joins TRBV20-1 to TRBJ2-1; 14 bases fit TRBD2. CDR3 length equals 19 residues. V dropped 8 bases and J dropped 1; count of bases not matched to a gene: 16. The germline V gene has CDR1 DFQATT and CDR2 SNEGSKA (reference sequence). CDR3 bases: TGCAGTTCCCCTACCGGGACTAGCGGGGGACAGGGGTCCTACAATGAGCAGTTCTTC. Its translation is CSSPTGTSGGQGSYNEQFF.

The chain recombines TRBV7-9 with TRBJ2-6; TRBD1 aligns across 9 bases. The J segment lost 6 bases and the V segment lost 10 bases, leaving 16 bases of the junction unmatched. This CDR3 contains 17 residues. Germline CDR1 SEHNR, CDR2 FQNEAQ (reference sequence). In DNA form, the CDR3 reads TGTGCCAACATGGACAGGGGTACGCCTGGGGCGGCCAACGTCCTGACTTTC. Its protein is CANMDRGTPGAANVLTF.

This chain uses TRBV5-1 with TRBJ2-7; D might be TRBD2 (6 bases). Germline V gene data show CDR1 as SGHRS and CDR2 as YFSETQ. Between the trimmed V and J ends, which lost 2 bases and 0 bases, there was a span of 9 bases. This CDR3 comprises 14 residues. The CDR3 coding sequence is TGCGCCAGCAGCTTCCAGACTAGCTCCTACGAGCAGTACTTC. It specifies CASSFQTSSYEQYF.